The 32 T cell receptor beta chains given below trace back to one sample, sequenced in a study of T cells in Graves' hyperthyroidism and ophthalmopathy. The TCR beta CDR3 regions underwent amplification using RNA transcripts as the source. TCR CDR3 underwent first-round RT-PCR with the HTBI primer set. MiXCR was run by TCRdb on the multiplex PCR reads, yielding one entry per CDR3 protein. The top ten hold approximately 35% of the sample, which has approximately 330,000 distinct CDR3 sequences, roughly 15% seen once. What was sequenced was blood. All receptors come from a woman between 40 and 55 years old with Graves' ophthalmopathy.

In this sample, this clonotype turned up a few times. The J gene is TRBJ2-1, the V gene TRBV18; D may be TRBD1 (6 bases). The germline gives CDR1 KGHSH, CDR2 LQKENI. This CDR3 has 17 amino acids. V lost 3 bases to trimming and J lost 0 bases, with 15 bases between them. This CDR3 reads CASSPGTKLSSYNEQFF. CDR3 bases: TGTGCCAGCTCACCGGGGACAAAGCTTAGCTCCTACAATGAGCAGTTCTTC.

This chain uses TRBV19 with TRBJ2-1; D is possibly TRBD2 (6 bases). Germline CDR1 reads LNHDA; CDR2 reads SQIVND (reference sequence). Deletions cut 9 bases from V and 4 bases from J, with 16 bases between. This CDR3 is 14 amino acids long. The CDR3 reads CASRVGGVYNEQFF. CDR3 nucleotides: TGTGCCAGCAGAGTAGGAGGGGTATACAATGAGCAGTTCTTC. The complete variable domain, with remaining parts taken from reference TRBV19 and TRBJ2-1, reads DGGITQSPKYLFRKEGQNVTLSCEQNLNHDAMYWYRQDPGQGLRLIYYSQIVNDFQKGDIAEGYSVSREKKESFPLTVTSAQKNPTAFYLCASRVGGVYNEQFFGPGTRLTVL.

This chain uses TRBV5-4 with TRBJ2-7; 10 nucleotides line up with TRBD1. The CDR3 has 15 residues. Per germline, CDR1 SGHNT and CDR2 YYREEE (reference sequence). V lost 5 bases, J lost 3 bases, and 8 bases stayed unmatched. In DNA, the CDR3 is TGTGCCAGCAGTAGACAGGGGGCCACCTTCTACGAGCAGTACTTC. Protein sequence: CASSRQGATFYEQYF.

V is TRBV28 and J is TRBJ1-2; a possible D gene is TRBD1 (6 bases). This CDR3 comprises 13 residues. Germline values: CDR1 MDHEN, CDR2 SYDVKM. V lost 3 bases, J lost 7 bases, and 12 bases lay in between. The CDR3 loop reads CASSFRGASGYTF. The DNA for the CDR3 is TGTGCCAGCAGTTTTCGGGGGGCGTCTGGCTACACCTTC.

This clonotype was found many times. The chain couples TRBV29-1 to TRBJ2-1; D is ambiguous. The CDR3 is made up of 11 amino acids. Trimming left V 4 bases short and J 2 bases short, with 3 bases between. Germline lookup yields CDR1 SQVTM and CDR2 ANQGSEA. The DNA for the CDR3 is TGCAGCGTTGGGACCTACAATGAGCAGTTCTTC. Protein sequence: CSVGTYNEQFF.

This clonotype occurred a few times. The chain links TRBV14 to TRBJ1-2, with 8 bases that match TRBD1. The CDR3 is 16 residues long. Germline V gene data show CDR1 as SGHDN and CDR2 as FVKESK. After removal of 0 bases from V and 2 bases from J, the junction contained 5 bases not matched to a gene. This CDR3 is CASSQERHRGNYGYTF. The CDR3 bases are TGTGCCAGCAGCCAAGAGAGGCACAGGGGGAACTATGGCTACACCTTC.

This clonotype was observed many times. The CDR3 here is CASLPQGFGGQGSSYEQYF. In DNA, the CDR3 is TGTGCCAGCCTCCCACAGGGATTTGGGGGACAGGGAAGCTCCTACGAGCAGTACTTC. This chain connects TRBV28 to TRBJ2-7; 9 positions match TRBD1. V lost 8 bases, J lost 0 bases, and 20 bases stayed unmatched. The CDR3 consists of 19 residues. CDR1 and CDR2 (germline): MDHEN, SYDVKM.

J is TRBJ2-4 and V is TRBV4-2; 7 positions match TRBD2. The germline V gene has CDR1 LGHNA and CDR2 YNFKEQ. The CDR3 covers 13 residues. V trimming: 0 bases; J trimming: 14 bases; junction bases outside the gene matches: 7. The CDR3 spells CASSQEGRAPEYF. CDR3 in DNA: TGTGCCAGCAGCCAAGAGGGGAGGGCCCCGGAGTACTTC.

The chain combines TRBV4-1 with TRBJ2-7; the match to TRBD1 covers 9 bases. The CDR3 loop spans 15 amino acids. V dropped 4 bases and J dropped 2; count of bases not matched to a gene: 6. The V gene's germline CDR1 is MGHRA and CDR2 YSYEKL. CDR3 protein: CASSPRQGEAYEQYF. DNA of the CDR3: TGCGCCAGCAGCCCCCGACAGGGGGAGGCCTACGAGCAGTACTTC.

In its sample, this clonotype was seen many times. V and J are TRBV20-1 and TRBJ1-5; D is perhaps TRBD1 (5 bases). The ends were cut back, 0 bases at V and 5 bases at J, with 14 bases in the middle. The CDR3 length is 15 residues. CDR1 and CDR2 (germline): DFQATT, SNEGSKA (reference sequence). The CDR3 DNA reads TGCAGTGCTAGAGATCGGGGGAGTGGGTATCAGCCCCAGCATTTT. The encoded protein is CSARDRGSGYQPQHF.

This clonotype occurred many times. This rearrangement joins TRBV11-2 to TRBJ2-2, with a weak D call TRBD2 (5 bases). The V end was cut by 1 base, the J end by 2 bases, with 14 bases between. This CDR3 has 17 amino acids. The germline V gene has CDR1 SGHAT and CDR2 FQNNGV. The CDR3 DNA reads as TGTGCCAGCAGCTTAGTACCGACTGGGAGTAACACCGGGGAGCTGTTTTTT. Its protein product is CASSLVPTGSNTGELFF.

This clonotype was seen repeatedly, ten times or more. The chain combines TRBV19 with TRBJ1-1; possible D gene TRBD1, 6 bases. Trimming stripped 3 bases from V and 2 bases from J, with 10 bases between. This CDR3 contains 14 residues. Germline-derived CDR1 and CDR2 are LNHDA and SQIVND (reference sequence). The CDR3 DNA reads TGTGCCAGTAGTATTGGAGGGGGAAACACTGAAGCTTTCTTT. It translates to CASSIGGGNTEAFF.

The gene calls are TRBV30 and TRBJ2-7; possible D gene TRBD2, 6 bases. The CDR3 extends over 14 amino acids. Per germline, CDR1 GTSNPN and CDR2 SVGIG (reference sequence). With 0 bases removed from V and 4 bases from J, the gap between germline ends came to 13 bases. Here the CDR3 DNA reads TGTGCCTGGAGTGTACCGGGAGTTCGGTACGAGCAGTACTTC. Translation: CAWSVPGVRYEQYF.

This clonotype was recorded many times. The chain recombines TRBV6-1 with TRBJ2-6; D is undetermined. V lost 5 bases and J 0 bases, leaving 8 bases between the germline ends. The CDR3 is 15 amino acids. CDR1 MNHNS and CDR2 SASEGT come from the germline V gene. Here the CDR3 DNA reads TGTGCCAGCAGTACCTCCAGCTCTGGGGCCAACGTCCTGACTTTC. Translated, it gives CASSTSSSGANVLTF.

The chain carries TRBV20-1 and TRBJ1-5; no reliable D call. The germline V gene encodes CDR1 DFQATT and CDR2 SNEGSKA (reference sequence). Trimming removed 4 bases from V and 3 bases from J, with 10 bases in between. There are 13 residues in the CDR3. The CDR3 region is CSAIMDTNQPQHF. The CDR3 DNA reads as TGCAGTGCTATTATGGATACCAATCAGCCCCAGCATTTT.

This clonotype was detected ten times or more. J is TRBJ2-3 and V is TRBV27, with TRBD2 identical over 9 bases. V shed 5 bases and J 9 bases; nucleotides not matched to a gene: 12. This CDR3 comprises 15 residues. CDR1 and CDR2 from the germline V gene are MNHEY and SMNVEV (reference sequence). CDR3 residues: CASSLGASGEGTQYF. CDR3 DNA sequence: TGTGCCAGCAGTCTGGGGGCTAGCGGGGAAGGAACGCAGTATTTT.

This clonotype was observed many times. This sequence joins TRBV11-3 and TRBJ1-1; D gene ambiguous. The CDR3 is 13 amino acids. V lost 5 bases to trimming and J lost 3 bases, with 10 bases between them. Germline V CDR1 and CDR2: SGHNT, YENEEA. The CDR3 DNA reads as TGTGCCAGCAGCCCTGGGGAAGACACTGAAGCTTTCTTT. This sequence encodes CASSPGEDTEAFF.

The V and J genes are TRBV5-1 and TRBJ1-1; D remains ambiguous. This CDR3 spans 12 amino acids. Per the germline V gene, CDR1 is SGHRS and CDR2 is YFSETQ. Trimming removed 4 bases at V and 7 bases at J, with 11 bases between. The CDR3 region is CASSPDTLEAFF. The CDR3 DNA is TGCGCCAGCAGCCCAGACACCCTTGAAGCTTTCTTT.

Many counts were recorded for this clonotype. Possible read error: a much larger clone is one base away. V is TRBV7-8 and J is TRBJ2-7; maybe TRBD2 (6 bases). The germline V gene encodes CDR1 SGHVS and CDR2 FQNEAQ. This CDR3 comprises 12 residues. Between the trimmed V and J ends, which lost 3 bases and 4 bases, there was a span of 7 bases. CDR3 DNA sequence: TGTGCCAGCAGCTTCGCGGGGTACGAGCAGTACTTC. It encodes CASSFAGYEQYF.

The CDR3 sequence: CASSLKAGGGYTF. DNA for the CDR3: TGTGCCAGCAGTTTAAAGGCTGGCGGGGGCTACACCTTC. This chain connects TRBV27 to TRBJ1-2; the D is unclear. V was trimmed by 2 bases and J by 8 bases, leaving 12 bases between them. Germline-derived CDR1 and CDR2 are MNHEY and SMNVEV (reference sequence). The CDR3 is 13 amino acids.

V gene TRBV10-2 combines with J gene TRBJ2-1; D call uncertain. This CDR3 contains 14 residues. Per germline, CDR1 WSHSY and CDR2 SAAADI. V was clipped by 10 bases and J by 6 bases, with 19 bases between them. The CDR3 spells CATKQGLLGNEQFF. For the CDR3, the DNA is TGCGCCACCAAGCAAGGTCTTCTAGGCAATGAGCAGTTCTTC.

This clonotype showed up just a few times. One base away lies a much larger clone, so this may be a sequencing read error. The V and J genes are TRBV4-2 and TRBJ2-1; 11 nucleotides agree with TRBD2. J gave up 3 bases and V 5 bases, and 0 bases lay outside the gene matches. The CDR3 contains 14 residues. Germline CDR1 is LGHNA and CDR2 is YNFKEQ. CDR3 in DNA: TGTGCCAGCAGCACTAGCGGGAGCTACAATGAGCAGTTCTTC. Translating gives CASSTSGSYNEQFF.

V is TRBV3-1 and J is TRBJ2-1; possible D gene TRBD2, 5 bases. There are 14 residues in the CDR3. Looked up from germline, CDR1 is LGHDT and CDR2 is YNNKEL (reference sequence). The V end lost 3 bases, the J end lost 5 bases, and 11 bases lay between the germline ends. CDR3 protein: CASSQLAQNNEQFF. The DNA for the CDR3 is TGTGCCAGCAGCCAGCTAGCTCAGAACAATGAGCAGTTCTTC.

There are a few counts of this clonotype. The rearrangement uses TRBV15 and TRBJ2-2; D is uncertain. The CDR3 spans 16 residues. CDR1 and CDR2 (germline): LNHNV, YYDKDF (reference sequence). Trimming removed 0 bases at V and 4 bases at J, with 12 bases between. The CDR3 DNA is TGTGCCACCAGCAGAGATTCGGCTCGAGTCACCGGGGAGCTGTTTTTT. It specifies CATSRDSARVTGELFF.

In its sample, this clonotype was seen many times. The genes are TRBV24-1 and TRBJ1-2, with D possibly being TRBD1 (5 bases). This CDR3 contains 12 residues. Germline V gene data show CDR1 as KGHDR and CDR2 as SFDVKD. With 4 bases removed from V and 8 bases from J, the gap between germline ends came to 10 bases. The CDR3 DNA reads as TGTGCCACCAGTGAGGGGGGAAGAGGCTACACCTTC. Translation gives CATSEGGRGYTF.

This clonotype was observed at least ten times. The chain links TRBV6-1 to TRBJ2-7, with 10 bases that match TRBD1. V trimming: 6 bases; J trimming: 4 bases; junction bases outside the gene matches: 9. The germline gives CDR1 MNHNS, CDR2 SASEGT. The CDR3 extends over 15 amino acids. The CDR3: CASRRGGQGLYEQYF. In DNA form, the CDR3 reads TGTGCCAGCAGGAGGGGGGGACAGGGGTTGTACGAGCAGTACTTC.

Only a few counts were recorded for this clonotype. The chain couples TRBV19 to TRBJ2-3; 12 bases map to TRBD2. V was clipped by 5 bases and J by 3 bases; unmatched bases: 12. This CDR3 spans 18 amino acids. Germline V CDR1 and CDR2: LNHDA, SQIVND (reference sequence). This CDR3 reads CASSLTSGRGERTDTQYF. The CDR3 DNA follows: TGTGCCAGTAGTCTGACTAGCGGGAGAGGGGAGCGGACAGATACGCAGTATTTT.

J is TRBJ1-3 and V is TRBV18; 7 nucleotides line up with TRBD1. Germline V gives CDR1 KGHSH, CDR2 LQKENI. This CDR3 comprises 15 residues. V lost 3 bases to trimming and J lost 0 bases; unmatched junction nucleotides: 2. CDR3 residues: CASSPRTGSGNTIYF. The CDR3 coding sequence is TGTGCCAGCTCACCTCGGACAGGCTCTGGAAACACCATATATTTT.

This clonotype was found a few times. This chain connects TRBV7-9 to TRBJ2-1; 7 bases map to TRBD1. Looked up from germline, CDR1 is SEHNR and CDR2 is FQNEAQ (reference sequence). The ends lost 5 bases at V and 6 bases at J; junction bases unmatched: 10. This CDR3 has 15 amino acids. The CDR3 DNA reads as TGTGCCAGCAGCAATCCGACAGGGTGGGCCAATGAGCAGTTCTTC. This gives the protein CASSNPTGWANEQFF.

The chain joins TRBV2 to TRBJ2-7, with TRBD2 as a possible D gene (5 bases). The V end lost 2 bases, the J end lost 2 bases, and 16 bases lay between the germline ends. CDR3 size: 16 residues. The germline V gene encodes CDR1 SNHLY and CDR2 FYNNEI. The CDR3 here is CASSELPAALPYEQYF. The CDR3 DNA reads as TGTGCCAGCAGTGAACTCCCAGCGGCTTTACCCTACGAGCAGTACTTC.

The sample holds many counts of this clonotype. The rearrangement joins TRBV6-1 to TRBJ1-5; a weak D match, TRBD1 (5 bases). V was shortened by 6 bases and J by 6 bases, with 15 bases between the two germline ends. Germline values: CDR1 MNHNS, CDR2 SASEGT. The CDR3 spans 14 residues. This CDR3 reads CASSERGGGQPQHF. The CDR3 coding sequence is TGTGCCAGCAGCGAGAGAGGCGGGGGTCAGCCCCAGCATTTT.

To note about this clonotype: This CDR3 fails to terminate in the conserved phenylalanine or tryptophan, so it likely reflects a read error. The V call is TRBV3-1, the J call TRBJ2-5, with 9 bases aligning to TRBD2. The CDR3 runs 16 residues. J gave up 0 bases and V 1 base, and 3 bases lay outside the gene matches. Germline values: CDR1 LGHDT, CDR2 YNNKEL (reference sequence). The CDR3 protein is CASSQVLAGDQETQYS. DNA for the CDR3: TGTGCCAGCAGCCAAGTTTTAGCGGGAGACCAAGAGACCCAGTACTCC.